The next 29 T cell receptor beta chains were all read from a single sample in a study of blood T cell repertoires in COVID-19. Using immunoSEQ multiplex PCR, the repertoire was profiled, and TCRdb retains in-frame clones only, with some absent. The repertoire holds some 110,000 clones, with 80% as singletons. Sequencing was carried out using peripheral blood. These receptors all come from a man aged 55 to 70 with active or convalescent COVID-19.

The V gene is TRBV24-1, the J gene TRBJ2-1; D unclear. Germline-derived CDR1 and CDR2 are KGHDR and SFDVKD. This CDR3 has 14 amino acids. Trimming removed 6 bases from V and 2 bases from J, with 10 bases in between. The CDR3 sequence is CATSSPSTYNEQFF. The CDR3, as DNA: TGTGCCACCAGTTCCCCCAGTACCTACAATGAGCAGTTCTTC.

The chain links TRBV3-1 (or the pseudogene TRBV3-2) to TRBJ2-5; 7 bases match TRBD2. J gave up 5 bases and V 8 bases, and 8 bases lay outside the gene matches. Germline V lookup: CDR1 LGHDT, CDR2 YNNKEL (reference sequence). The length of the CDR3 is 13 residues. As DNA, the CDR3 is TGTGCCAGCGCCGGACCAGCGGGGGAGACCCAGTACTTC. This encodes CASAGPAGETQYF.

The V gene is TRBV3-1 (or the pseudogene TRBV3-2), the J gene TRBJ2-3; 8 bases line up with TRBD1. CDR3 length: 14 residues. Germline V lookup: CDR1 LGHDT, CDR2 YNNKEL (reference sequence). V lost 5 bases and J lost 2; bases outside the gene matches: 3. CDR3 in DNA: TGTGCCAGCAGCTGGGACAGGTTCACAGATACGCAGTATTTT. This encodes CASSWDRFTDTQYF.

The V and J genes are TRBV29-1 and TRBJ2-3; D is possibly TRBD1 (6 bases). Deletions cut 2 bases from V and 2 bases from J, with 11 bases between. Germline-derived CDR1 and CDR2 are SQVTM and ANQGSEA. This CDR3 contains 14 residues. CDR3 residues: CSVERDKFTDTQYF. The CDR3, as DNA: TGCAGCGTTGAACGGGACAAGTTCACAGATACGCAGTATTTT.

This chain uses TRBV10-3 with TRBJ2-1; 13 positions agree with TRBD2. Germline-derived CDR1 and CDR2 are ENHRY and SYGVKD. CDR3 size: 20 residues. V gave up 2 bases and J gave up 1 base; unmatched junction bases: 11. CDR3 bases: TGTGCCATCAGTGAGCCGGGGACTAGCGGGGCGACCAGATCCTACAATGAGCAGTTCTTC. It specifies CAISEPGTSGATRSYNEQFF.

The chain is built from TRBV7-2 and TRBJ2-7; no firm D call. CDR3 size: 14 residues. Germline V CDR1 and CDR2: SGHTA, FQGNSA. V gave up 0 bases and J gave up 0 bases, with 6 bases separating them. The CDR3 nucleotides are TGTGCCAGCAGCTTAGCACTAAACTCCTACGAGCAGTACTTC. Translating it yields CASSLALNSYEQYF.

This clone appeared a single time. CDR3 DNA: TGTGCCACCAGTGACTCCCCAGGGGGCGGGACCCAGTACTTC. Translation gives CATSDSPGGGTQYF. The chain is built from TRBV24-1 and TRBJ2-5; TRBD1 matches at 8 bases. V trimming: 4 bases; J trimming: 7 bases; junction bases outside the gene matches: 7. Germline CDR1 is KGHDR and CDR2 is SFDVKD. The CDR3 contains 14 residues.

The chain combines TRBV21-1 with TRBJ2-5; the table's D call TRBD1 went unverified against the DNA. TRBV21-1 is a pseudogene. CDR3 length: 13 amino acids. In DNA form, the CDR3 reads TGTGCCAGACGGACAGGGGGCCAAGAGACCCAGTACTTC. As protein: CARRTGGQETQYF.

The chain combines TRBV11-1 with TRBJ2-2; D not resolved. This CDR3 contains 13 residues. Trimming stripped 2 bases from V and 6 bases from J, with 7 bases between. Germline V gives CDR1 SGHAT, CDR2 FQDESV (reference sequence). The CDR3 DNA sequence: TGTGCCAGCAGCTTAAAACACCCCGGGGAGCTGTTTTTT. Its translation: CASSLKHPGELFF.

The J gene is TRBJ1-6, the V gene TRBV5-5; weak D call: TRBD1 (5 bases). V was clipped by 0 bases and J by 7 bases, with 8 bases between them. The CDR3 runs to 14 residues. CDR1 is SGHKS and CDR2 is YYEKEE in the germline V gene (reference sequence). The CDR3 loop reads CASSLVQENSPLHF. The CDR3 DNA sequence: TGTGCCAGCAGCTTGGTACAGGAGAATTCACCCCTCCACTTT.

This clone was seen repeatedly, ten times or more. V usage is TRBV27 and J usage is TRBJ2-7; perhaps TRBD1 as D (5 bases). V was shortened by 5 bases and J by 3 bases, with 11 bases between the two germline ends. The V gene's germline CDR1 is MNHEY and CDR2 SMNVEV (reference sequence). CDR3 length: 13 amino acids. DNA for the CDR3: TGTGCCAGCAGTCCGACAGTGAACTACGAGCAGTACTTC. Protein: CASSPTVNYEQYF.

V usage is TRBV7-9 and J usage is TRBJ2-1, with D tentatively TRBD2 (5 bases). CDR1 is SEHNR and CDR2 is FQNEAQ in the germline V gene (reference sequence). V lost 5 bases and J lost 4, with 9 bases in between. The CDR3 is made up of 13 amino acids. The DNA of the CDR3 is TGTGCCAGCAGCGCCCGGGGTTACAATGAGCAGTTCTTC. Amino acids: CASSARGYNEQFF.

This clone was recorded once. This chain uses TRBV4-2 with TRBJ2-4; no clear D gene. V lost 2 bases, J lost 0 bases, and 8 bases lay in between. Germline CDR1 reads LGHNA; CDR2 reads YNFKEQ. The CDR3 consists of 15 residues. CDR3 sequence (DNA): TGTGCCAGCAGCCAACCAAGCCTAGCCAAAAACATTCAGTACTTC. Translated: CASSQPSLAKNIQYF.

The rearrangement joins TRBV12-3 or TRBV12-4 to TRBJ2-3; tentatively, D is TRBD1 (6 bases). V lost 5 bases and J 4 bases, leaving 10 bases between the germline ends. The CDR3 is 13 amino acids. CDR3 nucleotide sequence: TGTGCCAGCAGTGTTCAGGGGTCAGATACGCAGTATTTT. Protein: CASSVQGSDTQYF.

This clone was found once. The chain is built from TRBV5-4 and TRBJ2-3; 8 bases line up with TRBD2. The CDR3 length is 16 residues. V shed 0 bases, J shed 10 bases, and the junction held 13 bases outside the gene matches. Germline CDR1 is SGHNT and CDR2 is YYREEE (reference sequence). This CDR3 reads CASSLVVTSDRGSQYF. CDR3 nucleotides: TGTGCCAGCAGCTTGGTTGTGACTAGCGACCGGGGATCGCAGTATTTT.

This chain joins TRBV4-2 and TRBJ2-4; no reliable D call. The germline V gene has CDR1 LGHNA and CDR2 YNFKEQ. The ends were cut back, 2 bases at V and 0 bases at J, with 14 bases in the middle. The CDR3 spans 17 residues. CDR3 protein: CASSQFPIISAKNIQYF. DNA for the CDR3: TGTGCCAGCAGCCAATTCCCTATCATTTCAGCCAAAAACATTCAGTACTTC.

CDR3 sequence (DNA): TGTGCCAGCAGTGCGGACAGCTACACTGAAGCTTTCTTT. As protein: CASSADSYTEAFF. The chain couples TRBV9 to TRBJ1-1; TRBD1 might be the D (6 bases). With 5 bases removed from V and 3 bases from J, the gap between germline ends came to 11 bases. Germline CDR1 SGDLS, CDR2 YYNGEE. The CDR3 consists of 13 residues.

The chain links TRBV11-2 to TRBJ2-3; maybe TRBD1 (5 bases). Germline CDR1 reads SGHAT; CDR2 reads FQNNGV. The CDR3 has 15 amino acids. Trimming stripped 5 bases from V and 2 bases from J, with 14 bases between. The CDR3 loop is CASSPRTIPTDTQYF. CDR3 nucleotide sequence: TGTGCCAGCAGCCCGCGGACAATCCCCACAGATACGCAGTATTTT.

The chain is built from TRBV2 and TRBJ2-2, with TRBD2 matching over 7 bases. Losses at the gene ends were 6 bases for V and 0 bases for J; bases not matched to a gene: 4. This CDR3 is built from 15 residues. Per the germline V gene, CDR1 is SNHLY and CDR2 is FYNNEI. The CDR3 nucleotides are TGTGCCAGCAGAGCTAGCGGCGCGAACACCGGGGAGCTGTTTTTT. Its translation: CASRASGANTGELFF.

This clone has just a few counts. CDR3 sequence: CASSLSLSRTGELFF. Written as DNA, the CDR3 is TGTGCCAGCAGTTTGTCACTATCACGAACCGGGGAGCTGTTTTTT. The V call is TRBV27, the J call TRBJ2-2; D is unresolved. V was shortened by 3 bases and J by 5 bases, with 13 bases between the two germline ends. The CDR3 runs to 15 residues. CDR1 is MNHEY, CDR2 SMNVEV, per germline (reference sequence).

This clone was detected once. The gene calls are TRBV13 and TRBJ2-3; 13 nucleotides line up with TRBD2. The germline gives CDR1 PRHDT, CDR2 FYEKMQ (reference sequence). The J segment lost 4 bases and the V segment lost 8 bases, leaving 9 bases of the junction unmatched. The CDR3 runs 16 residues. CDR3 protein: CASSLPGLAGSDTQYF. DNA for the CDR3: TGTGCCAGCTCCTTACCGGGACTAGCGGGGTCAGATACGCAGTATTTT.

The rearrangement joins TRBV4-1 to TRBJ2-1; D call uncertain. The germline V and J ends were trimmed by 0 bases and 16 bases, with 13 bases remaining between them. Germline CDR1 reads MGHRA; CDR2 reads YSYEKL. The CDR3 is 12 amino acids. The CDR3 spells CASSQDLARYFF. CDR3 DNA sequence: TGCGCCAGCAGCCAAGATTTAGCTAGATACTTCTTC.

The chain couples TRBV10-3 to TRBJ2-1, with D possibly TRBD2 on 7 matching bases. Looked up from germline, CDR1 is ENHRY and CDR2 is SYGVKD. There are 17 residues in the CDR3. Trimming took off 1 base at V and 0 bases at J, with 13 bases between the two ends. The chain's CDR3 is CAISELGGPGSYNEQFF. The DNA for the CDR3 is TGTGCCATCAGTGAGTTGGGGGGGCCCGGCTCCTACAATGAGCAGTTCTTC.

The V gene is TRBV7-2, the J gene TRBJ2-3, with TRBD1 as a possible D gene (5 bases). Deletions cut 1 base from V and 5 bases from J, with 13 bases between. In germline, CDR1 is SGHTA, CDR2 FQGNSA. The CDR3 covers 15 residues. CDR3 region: CASSLEGLRLDTQYF. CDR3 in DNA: TGTGCCAGCAGCTTAGAGGGGTTGCGTCTAGATACGCAGTATTTT.

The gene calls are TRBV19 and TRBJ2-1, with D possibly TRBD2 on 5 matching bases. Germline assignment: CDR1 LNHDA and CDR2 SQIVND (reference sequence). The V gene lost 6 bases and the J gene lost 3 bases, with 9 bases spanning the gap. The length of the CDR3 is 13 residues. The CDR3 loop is CASSIGNYNEQFF. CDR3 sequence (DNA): TGTGCCAGTAGCATCGGGAACTACAATGAGCAGTTCTTC.

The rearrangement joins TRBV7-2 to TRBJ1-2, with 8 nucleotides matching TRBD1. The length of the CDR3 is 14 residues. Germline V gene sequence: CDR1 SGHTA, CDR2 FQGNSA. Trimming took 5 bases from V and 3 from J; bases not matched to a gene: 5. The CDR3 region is CASSLRGPDYGYTF. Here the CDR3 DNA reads TGTGCCAGCAGCCTCAGGGGGCCCGACTATGGCTACACCTTC.

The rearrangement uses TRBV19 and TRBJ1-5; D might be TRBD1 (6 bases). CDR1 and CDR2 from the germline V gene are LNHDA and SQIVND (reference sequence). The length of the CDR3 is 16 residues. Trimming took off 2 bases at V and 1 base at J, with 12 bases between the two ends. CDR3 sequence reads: CASSIRGAGSNQPQHF. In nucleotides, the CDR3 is TGTGCCAGTAGTATACGGGGGGCCGGGAGCAATCAGCCCCAGCATTTT.

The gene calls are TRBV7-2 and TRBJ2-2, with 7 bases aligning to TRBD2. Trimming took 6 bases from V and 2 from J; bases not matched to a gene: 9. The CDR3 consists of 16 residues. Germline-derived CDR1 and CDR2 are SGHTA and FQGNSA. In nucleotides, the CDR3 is TGTGCCAGCAGGTCAGCTAGCGGAGAAAACACCGGGGAGCTGTTTTTT. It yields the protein CASRSASGENTGELFF.

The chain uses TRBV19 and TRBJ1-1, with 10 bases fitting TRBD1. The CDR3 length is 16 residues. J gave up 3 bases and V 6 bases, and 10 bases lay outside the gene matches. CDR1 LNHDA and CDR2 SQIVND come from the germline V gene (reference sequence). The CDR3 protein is CASSPRTGGRDTEAFF. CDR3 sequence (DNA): TGTGCCAGTAGCCCCCGGACAGGGGGGAGGGACACTGAAGCTTTCTTT.